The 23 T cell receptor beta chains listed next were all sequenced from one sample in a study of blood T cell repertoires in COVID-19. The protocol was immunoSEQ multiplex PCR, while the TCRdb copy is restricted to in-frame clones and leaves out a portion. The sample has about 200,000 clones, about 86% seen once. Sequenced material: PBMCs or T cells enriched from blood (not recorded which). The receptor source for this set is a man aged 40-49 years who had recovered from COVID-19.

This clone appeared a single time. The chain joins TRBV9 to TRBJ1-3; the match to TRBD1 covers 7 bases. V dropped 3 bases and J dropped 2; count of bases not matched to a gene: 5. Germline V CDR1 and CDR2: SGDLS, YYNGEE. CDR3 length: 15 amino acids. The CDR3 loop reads CASSALQGPGNTIYF. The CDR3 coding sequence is TGTGCCAGCAGCGCCCTACAGGGGCCTGGAAACACCATATATTTT.

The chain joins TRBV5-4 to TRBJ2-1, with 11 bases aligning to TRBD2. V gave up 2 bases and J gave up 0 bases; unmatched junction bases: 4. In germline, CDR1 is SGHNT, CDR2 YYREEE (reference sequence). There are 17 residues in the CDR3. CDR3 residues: CASSLSSGGLSYNEQFF. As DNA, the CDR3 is TGTGCCAGCAGCTTATCTAGCGGGGGGCTCTCCTACAATGAGCAGTTCTTC.

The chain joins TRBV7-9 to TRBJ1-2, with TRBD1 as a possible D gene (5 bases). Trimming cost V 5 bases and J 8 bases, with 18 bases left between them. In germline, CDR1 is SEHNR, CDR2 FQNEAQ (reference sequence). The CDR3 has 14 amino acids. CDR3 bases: TGTGCCAGCAGCCCCCGTCACCCGGGGGAAGGCTACACCTTC. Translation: CASSPRHPGEGYTF. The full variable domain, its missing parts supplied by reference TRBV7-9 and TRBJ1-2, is DTGVSQNPRHKITKRGQNVTFRCDPISEHNRLYWYRQTLGQGPEFLTYFQNEAQLEKSRLLSDRFSAERPKGSFSTLEIQRTEQGDSAMYLCASSPRHPGEGYTFGSGTRLTVV.

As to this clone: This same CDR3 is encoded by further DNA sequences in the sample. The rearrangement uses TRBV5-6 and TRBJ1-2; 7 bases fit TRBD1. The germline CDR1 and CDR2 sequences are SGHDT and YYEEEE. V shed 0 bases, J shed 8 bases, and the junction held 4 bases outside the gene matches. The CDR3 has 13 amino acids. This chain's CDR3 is CASSLGQGGGYTF. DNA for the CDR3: TGTGCCAGCAGCTTGGGACAGGGAGGAGGCTACACCTTC.

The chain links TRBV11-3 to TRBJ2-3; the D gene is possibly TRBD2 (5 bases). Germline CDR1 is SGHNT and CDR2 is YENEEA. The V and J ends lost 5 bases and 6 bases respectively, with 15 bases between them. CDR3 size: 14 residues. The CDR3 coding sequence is TGTGCCAGCAGCGTCTCCGGGATAGCGGATACGCAGTATTTT. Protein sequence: CASSVSGIADTQYF.

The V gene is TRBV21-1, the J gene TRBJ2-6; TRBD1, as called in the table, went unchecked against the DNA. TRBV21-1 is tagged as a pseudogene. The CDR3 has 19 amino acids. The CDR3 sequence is CASSKTEGQGSSGANVLTF. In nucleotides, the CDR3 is TGTGCCAGCAGCAAGACCGAGGGACAGGGCAGCTCTGGGGCCAACGTCCTGACTTTC.

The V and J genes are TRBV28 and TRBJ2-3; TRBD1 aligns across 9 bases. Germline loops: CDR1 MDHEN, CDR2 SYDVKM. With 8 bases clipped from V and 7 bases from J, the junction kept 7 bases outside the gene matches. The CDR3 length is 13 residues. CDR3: CASGDRAENTQYF. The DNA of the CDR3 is TGTGCCAGCGGGGACAGGGCGGAGAATACGCAGTATTTT.

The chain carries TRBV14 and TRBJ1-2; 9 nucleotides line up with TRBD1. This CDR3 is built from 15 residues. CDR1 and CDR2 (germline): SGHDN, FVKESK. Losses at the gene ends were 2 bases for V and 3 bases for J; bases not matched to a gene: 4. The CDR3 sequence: CASSQTWDRDYGYTF. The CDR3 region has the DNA TGTGCCAGCAGCCAAACCTGGGACAGGGACTATGGCTACACCTTC.

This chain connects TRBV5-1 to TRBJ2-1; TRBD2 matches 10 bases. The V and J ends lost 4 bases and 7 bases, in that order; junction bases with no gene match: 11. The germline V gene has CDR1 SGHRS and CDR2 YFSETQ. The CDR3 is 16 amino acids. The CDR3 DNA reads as TGCGCCAGCAGCCCAACTAGCGGGGCCCGAGTTAATGAGCAGTTCTTC. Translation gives CASSPTSGARVNEQFF.

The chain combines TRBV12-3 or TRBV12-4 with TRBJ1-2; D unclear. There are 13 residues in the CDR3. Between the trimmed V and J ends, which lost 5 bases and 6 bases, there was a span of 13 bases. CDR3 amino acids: CASSPRAGNGYTF. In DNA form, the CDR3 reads TGTGCCAGCAGTCCCCGGGCGGGGAATGGCTACACCTTC.

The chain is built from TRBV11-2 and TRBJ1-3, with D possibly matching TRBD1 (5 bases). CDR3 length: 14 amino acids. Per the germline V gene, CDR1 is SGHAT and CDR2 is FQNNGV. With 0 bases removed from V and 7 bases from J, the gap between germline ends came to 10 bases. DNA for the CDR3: TGTGCCAGCAGCTTAGACCAGGGTCTGAACACCATATATTTT. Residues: CASSLDQGLNTIYF.

The CDR3 nucleotides read TGCGCCAGCAGCCACCCATCACCTGACAGGCTAGGGGGTGGCTACACCTTC. As protein: CASSHPSPDRLGGGYTF. The chain combines TRBV4-1 with TRBJ1-2; weak D call: TRBD1 (6 bases). V lost 3 bases and J lost 7, with 24 bases in between. The CDR3 spans 17 residues. CDR1 is MGHRA and CDR2 is YSYEKL in the germline V gene.

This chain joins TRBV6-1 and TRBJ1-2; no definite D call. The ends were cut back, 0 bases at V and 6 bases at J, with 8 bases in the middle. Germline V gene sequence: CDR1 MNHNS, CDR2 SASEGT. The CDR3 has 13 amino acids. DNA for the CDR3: TGTGCCAGCAGTGAAGCGAAAAGAGATGGCTACACCTTC. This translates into CASSEAKRDGYTF.

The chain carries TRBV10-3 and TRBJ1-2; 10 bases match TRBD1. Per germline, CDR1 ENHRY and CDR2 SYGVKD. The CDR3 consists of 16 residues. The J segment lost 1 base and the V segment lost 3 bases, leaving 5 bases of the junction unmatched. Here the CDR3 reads CAISDNGQGGNYGYTF. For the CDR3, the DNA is TGTGCCATCAGTGATAACGGACAGGGGGGTAACTATGGCTACACCTTC.

DNA of the CDR3: TGTGCCAGCAGTTCCCAGGCCTACGAGCAGTACTTC. Protein product: CASSSQAYEQYF. V and J are TRBV12-3 or TRBV12-4 and TRBJ2-7; D not resolved. The CDR3 totals 12 residues. Trimming left V 4 bases short and J 2 bases short, with 6 bases between.

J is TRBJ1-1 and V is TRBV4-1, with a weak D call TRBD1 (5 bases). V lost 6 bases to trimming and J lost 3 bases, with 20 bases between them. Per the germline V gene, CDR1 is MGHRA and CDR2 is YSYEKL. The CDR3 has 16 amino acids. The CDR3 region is CASSLTPGAGDTEAFF. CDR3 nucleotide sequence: TGCGCCAGCAGTCTAACTCCGGGAGCGGGGGACACTGAAGCTTTCTTT.

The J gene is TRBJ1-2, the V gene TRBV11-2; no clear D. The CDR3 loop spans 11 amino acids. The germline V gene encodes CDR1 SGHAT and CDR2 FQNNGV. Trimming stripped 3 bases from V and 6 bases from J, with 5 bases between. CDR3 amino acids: CASSFRDGYTF. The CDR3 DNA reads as TGTGCCAGCAGCTTTAGAGATGGCTACACCTTC. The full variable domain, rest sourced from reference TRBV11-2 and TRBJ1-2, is EAGVAQSPRYKIIEKRQSVAFWCNPISGHATLYWYQQILGQGPKLLIQFQNNGVVDDSQLPKDRFSAERLKGVDSTLKIQPAKLEDSAVYLCASSFRDGYTFGSGTRLTVV.

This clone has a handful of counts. CDR3 protein: CAITTGSNTEAFF. CDR3 DNA: TGTGCCATCACGACAGGGTCGAACACTGAAGCTTTCTTT. The genes are TRBV10-3 and TRBJ1-1, with 7 bases aligning to TRBD1. Per the germline V gene, CDR1 is ENHRY and CDR2 is SYGVKD. CDR3 length: 13 residues. V shed 7 bases and J 1 base; nucleotides not matched to a gene: 3.

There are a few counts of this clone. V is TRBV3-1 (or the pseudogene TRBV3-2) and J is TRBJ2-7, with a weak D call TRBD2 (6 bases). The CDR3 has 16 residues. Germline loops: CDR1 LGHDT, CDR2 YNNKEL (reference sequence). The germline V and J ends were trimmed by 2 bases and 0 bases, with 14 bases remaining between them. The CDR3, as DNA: TGTGCCAGCAGCCAAAATAACGCGGGATCCTCCTACGAGCAGTACTTC. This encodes CASSQNNAGSSYEQYF.

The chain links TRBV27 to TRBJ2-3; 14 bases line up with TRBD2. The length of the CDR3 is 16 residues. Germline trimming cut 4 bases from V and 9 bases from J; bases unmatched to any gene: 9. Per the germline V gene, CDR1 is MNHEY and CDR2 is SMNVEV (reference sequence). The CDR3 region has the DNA TGTGCCAGCAGTTCGCCCAGACTAGCGGGGGGGCGGACGCAGTATTTT. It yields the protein CASSSPRLAGGRTQYF.

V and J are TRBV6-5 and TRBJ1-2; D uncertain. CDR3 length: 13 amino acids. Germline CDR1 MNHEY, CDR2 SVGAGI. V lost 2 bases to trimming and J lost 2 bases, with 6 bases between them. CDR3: CASSYGLNYGYTF. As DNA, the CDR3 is TGTGCCAGCAGTTACGGCCTGAACTATGGCTACACCTTC.

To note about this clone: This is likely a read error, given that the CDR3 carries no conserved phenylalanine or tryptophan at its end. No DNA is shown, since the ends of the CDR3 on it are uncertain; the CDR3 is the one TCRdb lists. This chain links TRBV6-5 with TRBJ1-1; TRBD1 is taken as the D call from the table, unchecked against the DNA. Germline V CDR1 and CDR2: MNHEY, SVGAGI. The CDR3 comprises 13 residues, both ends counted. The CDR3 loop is CASSYQPGTGLSC.

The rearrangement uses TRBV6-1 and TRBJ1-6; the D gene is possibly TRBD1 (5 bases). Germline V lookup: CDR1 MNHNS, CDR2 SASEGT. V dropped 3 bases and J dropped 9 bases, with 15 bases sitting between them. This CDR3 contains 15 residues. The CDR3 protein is CASSEGGGLGSPLHF. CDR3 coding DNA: TGTGCCAGCAGTGAGGGGGGGGGACTAGGTTCACCCCTCCACTTT.